These T cell receptor beta chains were read from a single sample in a study of early T cells in non-severe SARS-CoV-2 infection. Each CDR3 protein gets one entry after TCRdb re-called the 5' RACE reads with MiXCR. The sample shows tens of thousands of distinct CDR3 sequences, less than 15% of them seen only once. Material for sequencing was whole blood. All receptors derive from an adult who was a healthcare worker with PCR-confirmed SARS-CoV-2 infection or an uninfected control (not recorded which). Each CDR3 is given with its conserved first and last residue. D genes are given only for firm matches. The listing skips clone size in some rows; elsewhere it reads once, few, many or a size class.

j_gene,d_gene,v_gene,abundance,CDR3aa,CDR3nt
TRBJ2-3,TRBD2,TRBV29-1,many,CSVEPLAGVRDTQYF,TGCAGCGTTGAACCCCTAGCGGGAGTTAGAGATACGCAGTATTTT
TRBJ2-5,-,TRBV12-3/TRBV12-4,many,CASSGHRGAGETQYF,TGTGCCAGCAGCGGACACAGGGGAGCGGGTGAGACCCAGTACTTC
TRBJ2-1,-,TRBV5-1,few,CASSLGNSVNEQFF,TGCGCCAGCAGCTTGGGGAACTCGGTCAATGAGCAGTTCTTC
TRBJ2-1,-,TRBV29-1,many,CSAPGIPGRVWDEQFF,TGCAGCGCTCCCGGGATTCCGGGGAGAGTGTGGGATGAGCAGTTCTTC
TRBJ2-5,TRBD2,TRBV28,many,CASSSRLAQETQYF,TGTGCCAGCAGTTCGCGACTAGCACAAGAGACCCAGTACTTC
TRBJ2-5,-,TRBV5-1,many,CASSAQTGRQETQYF,TGCGCCAGCAGCGCGCAGACAGGGAGGCAAGAGACCCAGTACTTC
TRBJ2-5,-,TRBV11-3,many,CASSLGAWWERDQETQYF,TGTGCCAGCAGCTTAGGCGCCTGGTGGGAGAGGGATCAAGAGACCCAGTACTTC
TRBJ2-4,TRBD2,TRBV27,-,CASSSGGTKNIQYF,TGTGCCAGCAGTTCCGGGGGGACCAAAAACATTCAGTACTTC
TRBJ2-7,TRBD2,TRBV2,many,CASSRTSGRDEQYF,TGTGCCAGCAGTCGTACTAGCGGGAGGGACGAGCAGTACTTC
TRBJ2-7,TRBD1,TRBV12-3/TRBV12-4,-,CASSSGQGSNEQYF,TGTGCCAGCAGTTCGGGACAGGGTTCCAACGAGCAGTACTTC
TRBJ2-4,-,TRBV2,-,CASSDRAGHAKNIQYF,TGTGCCAGCAGTGATCGTGCGGGACACGCCAAAAACATTCAGTACTTC
TRBJ2-1,-,TRBV5-1,few,CASSLRRNNEQFF,TGCGCCAGCAGCTTGAGGCGTAACAATGAGCAGTTCTTC
TRBJ2-1,-,TRBV18,-,CASSPYDGAAYDEQFF,TGTGCCAGCTCACCATATGATGGAGCTGCCTACGATGAGCAGTTCTTC
TRBJ2-1,-,TRBV28,-,CASSFQGSGGVSYNEQFF,TGTGCCAGCAGTTTTCAAGGGTCCGGGGGAGTATCCTACAATGAGCAGTTCTTC
TRBJ1-5,-,TRBV6-1,-,CASTQTVLNQPQHF,TGTGCCAGCACTCAGACAGTTCTTAATCAGCCCCAGCATTTT
TRBJ1-5,TRBD1,TRBV20-1,few,CSARFTGANQPQHF,TGCAGTGCTCGATTCACAGGGGCCAATCAGCCCCAGCATTTT